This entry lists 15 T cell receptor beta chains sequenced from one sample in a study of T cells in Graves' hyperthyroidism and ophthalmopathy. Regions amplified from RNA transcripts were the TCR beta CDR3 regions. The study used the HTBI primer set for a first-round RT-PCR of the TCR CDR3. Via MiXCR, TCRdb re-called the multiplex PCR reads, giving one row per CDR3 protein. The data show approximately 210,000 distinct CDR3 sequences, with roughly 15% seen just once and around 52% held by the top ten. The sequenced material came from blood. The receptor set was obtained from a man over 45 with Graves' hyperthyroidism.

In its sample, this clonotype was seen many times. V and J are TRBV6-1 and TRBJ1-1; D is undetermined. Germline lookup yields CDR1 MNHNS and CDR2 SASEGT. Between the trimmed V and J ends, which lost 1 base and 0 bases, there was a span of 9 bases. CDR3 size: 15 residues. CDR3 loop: CASSEDGWMNTEAFF. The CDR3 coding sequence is TGTGCCAGCAGTGAAGACGGATGGATGAACACTGAAGCTTTCTTT.

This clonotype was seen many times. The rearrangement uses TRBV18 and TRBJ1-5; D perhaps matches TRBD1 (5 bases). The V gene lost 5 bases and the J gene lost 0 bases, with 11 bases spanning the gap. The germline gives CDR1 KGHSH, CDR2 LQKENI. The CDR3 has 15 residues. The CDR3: CASSAGGNSNQPQHF. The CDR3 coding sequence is TGTGCCAGCTCAGCTGGGGGGAATAGCAATCAGCCCCAGCATTTT.

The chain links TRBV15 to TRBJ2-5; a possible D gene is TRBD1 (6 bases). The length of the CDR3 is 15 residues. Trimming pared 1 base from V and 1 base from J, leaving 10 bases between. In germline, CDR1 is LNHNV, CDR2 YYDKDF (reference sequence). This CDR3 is CATSRVRGTQETQYF. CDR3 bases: TGTGCCACCAGCAGAGTGAGGGGGACCCAAGAGACCCAGTACTTC.

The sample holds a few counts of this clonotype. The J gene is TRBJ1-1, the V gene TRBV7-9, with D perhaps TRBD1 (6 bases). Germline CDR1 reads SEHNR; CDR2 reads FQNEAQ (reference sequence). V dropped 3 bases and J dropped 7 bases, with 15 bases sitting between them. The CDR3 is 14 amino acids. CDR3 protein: CASSFPGGAREAFF. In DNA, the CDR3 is TGTGCCAGCAGCTTTCCGGGGGGGGCGCGTGAAGCTTTCTTT.

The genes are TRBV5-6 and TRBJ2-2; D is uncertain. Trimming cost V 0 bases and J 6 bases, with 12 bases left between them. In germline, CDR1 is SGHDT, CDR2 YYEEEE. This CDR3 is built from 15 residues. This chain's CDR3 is CASSLVGVYSGELFF. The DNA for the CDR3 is TGTGCCAGCAGCTTGGTAGGAGTTTACTCCGGGGAGCTGTTTTTT.

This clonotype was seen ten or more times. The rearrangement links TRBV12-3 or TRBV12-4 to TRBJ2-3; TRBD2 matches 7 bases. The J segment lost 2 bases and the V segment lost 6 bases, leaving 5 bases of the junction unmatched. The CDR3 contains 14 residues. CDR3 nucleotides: TGTGCCAGCAGCAATAGCGGGTTCACAGATACGCAGTATTTT. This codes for CASSNSGFTDTQYF.

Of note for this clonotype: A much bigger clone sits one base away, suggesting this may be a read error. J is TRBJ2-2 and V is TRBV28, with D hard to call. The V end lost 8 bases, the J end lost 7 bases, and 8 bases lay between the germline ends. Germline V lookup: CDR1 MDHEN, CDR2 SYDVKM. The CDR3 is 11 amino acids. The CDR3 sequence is CASGSYGELFF. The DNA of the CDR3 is TGTGCCAGCGGCTCATACGGGGAGCTGTTTTTT.

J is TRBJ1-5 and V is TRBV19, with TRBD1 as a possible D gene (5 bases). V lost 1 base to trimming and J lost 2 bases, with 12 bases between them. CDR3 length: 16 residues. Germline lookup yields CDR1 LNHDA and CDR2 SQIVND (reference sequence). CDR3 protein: CASSIAGGRGNQPQHF. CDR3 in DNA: TGTGCCAGTAGTATAGCGGGGGGTCGGGGCAATCAGCCCCAGCATTTT.

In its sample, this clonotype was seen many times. The CDR3 is CATSDPRASGGDTQYF. The CDR3 DNA is TGTGCCACCAGTGACCCGCGGGCTAGCGGGGGTGATACGCAGTATTTT. The chain carries TRBV24-1 and TRBJ2-3; 10 nucleotides match TRBD2. The V segment lost 4 bases and the J segment 6 bases; nucleotides outside the gene matches: 9. The germline V gene has CDR1 KGHDR and CDR2 SFDVKD. This CDR3 has 16 amino acids.

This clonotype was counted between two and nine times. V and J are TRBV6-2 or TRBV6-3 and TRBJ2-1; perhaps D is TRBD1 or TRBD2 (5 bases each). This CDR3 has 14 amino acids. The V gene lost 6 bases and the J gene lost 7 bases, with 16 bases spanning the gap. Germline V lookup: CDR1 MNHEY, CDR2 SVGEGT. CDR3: CASSQSGTPNEQFF. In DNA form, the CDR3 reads TGTGCCAGCAGCCAATCCGGGACCCCAAATGAGCAGTTCTTC.

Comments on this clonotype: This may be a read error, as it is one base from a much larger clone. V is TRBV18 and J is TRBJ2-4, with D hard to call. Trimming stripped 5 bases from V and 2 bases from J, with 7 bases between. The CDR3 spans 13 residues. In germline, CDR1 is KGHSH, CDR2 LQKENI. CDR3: CASSSRSKNIQYF. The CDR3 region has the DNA TGTGCCAGCTCATCACGTTCCAAAAACATTCAGTACTTC.

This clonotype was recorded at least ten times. The CDR3 DNA reads as TGTGCCAGCAGCCAAGATCAGGGTCGGGGGCAGTTCTTC. Translating gives CASSQDQGRGQFF. The chain couples TRBV3-1 to TRBJ2-1, with D tentatively TRBD1 or TRBD2 (5 bases each). The germline V gene encodes CDR1 LGHDT and CDR2 YNNKEL (reference sequence). V lost 0 bases, J lost 12 bases, and 12 bases lay in between. The CDR3 is made up of 13 amino acids.

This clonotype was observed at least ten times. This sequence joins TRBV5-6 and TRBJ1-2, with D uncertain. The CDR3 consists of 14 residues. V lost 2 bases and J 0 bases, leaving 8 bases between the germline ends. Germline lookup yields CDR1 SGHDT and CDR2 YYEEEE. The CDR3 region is CASSFLGANYGYTF. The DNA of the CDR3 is TGTGCCAGCAGCTTTTTAGGAGCTAACTATGGCTACACCTTC. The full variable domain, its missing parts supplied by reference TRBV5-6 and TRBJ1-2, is DAGVTQSPTHLIKTRGQQVTLRCSPKSGHDTVSWYQQALGQGPQFIFQYYEEEERQRGNFPDRFSGHQFPNYSSELNVNALLLGDSALYLCASSFLGANYGYTFGSGTRLTVV.

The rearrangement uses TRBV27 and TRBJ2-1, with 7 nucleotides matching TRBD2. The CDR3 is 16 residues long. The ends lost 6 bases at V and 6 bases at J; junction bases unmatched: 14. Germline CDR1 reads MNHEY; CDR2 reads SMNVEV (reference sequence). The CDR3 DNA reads TGTGCCAGCAGCCAAGAATGGCCAGCGGGAATCAATGAGCAGTTCTTC. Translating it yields CASSQEWPAGINEQFF.

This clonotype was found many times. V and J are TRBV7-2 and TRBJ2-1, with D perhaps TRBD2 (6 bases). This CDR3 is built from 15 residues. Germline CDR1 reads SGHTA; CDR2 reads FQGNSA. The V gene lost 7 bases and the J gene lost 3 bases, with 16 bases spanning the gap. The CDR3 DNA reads TGTGCCAGCACAACCCTGGCGGGGCGCTACAATGAGCAGTTCTTC. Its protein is CASTTLAGRYNEQFF.